One T cell receptor beta chain is described in this entry. The sample originates from a study of shared T cell receptors in the human thymus. The CDR3 runs to 18 residues. V was shortened by 0 bases and J by 0 bases, with 19 bases between the two germline ends. Germline CDR1 and CDR2: SGHTS and YDEGEE. Measured with immunoSEQ multiplex PCR; TCRdb has only the in-frame clones, and not every one. The sample lists approximately 760,000 clones, 70% to 90% occurring once. In addition, the sample was reused for a study of human thymus T cells. From that second work: Corrective surgery for congenital heart defects was being performed on the healthy Finnish infants who were the donors. Resections were taken during corrective heart surgery, and the thymus tissue came from these.

The sequencing sample was made of thymocytes. This chain links TRBV5-8 with TRBJ2-7; TRBD2 is a possible D gene (6 bases). The sequence was obtained from a girl under two years old with a congenital heart defect. For the CDR3, the DNA is TGTGCCAGCAGCTTGGCTGCGGTGCCGCGGGGCTTCTCCTACGAGCAGTACTTC. Residues: CASSLAAVPRGFSYEQYF.